This T cell receptor beta chain appears in the sequencing data of a study of cytomegalovirus exposure and HLA in healthy donors. General study points: Prior analysis indicated that the majority of TCR beta V segments exhibited productivity approximately 87% or approximately 30% of the time.

Germline V lookup: CDR1 SGHTA, CDR2 FQGNSA. The length of the CDR3 is 15 residues. Germline trimming cut 4 bases from V and 3 bases from J; bases unmatched to any gene: 6. To note about this clone: The target antigen is unknown.

Both 60 Vbeta primers and 13 Jbeta primers went into the PCR. The method was immunoSEQ multiplex PCR; TCRdb's version includes in-frame clones alone and lacks a portion of them. The sample yields about 190,000 clones, roughly four fifths seen once. The J gene is TRBJ1-3, the V gene TRBV7-2; 7 bases are shared with TRBD1. The source is a man between 18 and 29 years old in good health and CMV-seronegative. Sequenced: PBMCs. For the CDR3, the DNA is TGTGCCAGCAGCTCGCTACAGGGGAGTGGAAACACCATATATTTT. Translating it yields CASSSLQGSGNTIYF.